This TCR beta chain emerged from a study of cytomegalovirus exposure and HLA in healthy donors. Looking at the study overall: The same platform was used for the 90 to 150 validation repertoires and the approximately 700 first-cohort repertoires, a later analysis reported.

Sequencing used immunoSEQ multiplex PCR; TCRdb keeps in-frame clones, though not all of them. The profile shows about 280,000 clones, over 75% of them singletons. This CDR3 has 16 residues. The junction had 7 bases not matched to a gene; V was cut back by 0 bases and J by 5 bases. Looked up from germline, CDR1 is SGHRS and CDR2 is YFSETQ. A remark on this clone: The antigen remains unidentified.

Study observations and caveats: The authors confirmed in vitro that three CMV-associated chains were specific for CMV antigens. Within the 100 to 150 validation repertoires, first-cohort TCR clusters tended to co-occur, according to a later analysis. The study designated 150 to 200 TCR beta chains cytomegalovirus-associated.

The sequenced material came from PBMCs. The V gene is TRBV5-1, the J gene TRBJ2-3; 9 positions match TRBD2. This TCR was recovered from a woman aged 18-29 years in good health and CMV-seronegative. The CDR3 loop reads CASSLDGSGSRDTQYF. The CDR3 nucleotides are TGCGCCAGCAGCTTGGATGGTAGCGGGAGCCGAGATACGCAGTATTTT.